One sample yielded the 27 T cell receptor beta chains listed below, sequenced in a study of identifying expanded T cells in peripheral blood. Generated by immunoSEQ multiplex PCR, the TCRdb table keeps only in-frame clones and is missing some. The data hold 50,000 to 70,000 clones, with approximately 87% observed a single time. Sequencing was carried out using blood. These receptors were obtained from a person aged 18 to 75 in good health.

J is TRBJ2-5 and V is TRBV11-2; D not resolved. Germline assignment: CDR1 SGHAT and CDR2 FQNNGV. Trimming took 5 bases from V and 5 from J, leaving 6 bases between them. The CDR3 length is 11 residues. The CDR3 region has the DNA TGTGCCAGCAGCGCGAGGGAGACCCAGTACTTC. Residues: CASSARETQYF.

This chain joins TRBV9 and TRBJ2-3; 7 bases are a match to TRBD1. The V and J ends lost 0 bases and 2 bases, in that order; junction bases with no gene match: 3. The CDR3 is 15 residues long. Germline V gene data show CDR1 as SGDLS and CDR2 as YYNGEE. The CDR3: CASSVVGTDTDTQYF. Written as DNA, the CDR3 is TGTGCCAGCAGCGTAGTAGGGACAGACACAGATACGCAGTATTTT. The whole variable domain, remainder taken from reference TRBV9 and TRBJ2-3, is DSGVTQTPKHLITATGQRVTLRCSPRSGDLSVYWYQQSLDQGLQFLIQYYNGEERAKGNILERFSAQQFPDLHSELNLSSLELGDSALYFCASSVVGTDTDTQYFGPGTRLTVL.

This clone was detected only a few times. J is TRBJ1-6 and V is TRBV5-1, with no clear D. Germline CDR1 SGHRS, CDR2 YFSETQ. V was pared by 0 bases and J by 7 bases, with 8 bases between. This CDR3 is 14 amino acids long. The CDR3 sequence: CASSLDLGNSPLHF. The CDR3 bases are TGCGCCAGCAGCTTGGACCTCGGGAATTCACCCCTCCACTTT. Full variable domain (missing parts from reference TRBV5-1 and TRBJ1-6): KAGVTQTPRYLIKTRGQQVTLSCSPISGHRSVSWYQQTPGQGLQFLFEYFSETQRNKGNFPGRFSGRQFSNSRSEMNVSTLELGDSALYLCASSLDLGNSPLHFGNGTRLTVT.

As for this clone: Other DNA variants within this sample encode the same CDR3. The J gene is TRBJ2-3, the V gene TRBV15; D is possibly TRBD1 or TRBD2 (5 bases each). The CDR3 length is 15 residues. Trimming removed 0 bases from V and 1 base from J, with 8 bases in between. Germline V lookup: CDR1 LNHNV, CDR2 YYDKDF (reference sequence). The CDR3 DNA reads as TGTGCCACCAGCAGAGATCGAGGGGGCACAGATACGCAGTATTTT. This codes for CATSRDRGGTDTQYF.

The chain combines TRBV30 with TRBJ2-7; 10 nucleotides line up with TRBD2. V dropped 2 bases and J dropped 4; count of bases not matched to a gene: 11. Germline V gene sequence: CDR1 GTSNPN, CDR2 SVGIG (reference sequence). The CDR3 length is 16 residues. Written as DNA, the CDR3 is TGTGCCTGGAGTCCCGCCTGGGAGCGGGGGGGTTACGAGCAGTACTTC. It translates to CAWSPAWERGGYEQYF.

V is TRBV19 and J is TRBJ2-7; D is uncertain. The germline V gene encodes CDR1 LNHDA and CDR2 SQIVND (reference sequence). This CDR3 contains 13 residues. V dropped 3 bases and J dropped 1 base, with 7 bases sitting between them. CDR3 protein: CASSIGRSYEQYF. The CDR3 DNA is TGTGCCAGTAGTATCGGTAGGTCCTACGAGCAGTACTTC. Full variable domain (missing parts from reference TRBV19 and TRBJ2-7): DGGITQSPKYLFRKEGQNVTLSCEQNLNHDAMYWYRQDPGQGLRLIYYSQIVNDFQKGDIAEGYSVSREKKESFPLTVTSAQKNPTAFYLCASSIGRSYEQYFGPGTRLTVT.

V usage is TRBV29-1 and J usage is TRBJ1-4; D gene unclear. This CDR3 contains 12 residues. Germline CDR1 and CDR2: SQVTM and ANQGSEA. Trimming removed 4 bases at V and 4 bases at J, with 7 bases between. The CDR3 loop reads CSVGQRNEKLFF. The CDR3 DNA sequence: TGCAGCGTTGGCCAGCGTAATGAAAAACTGTTTTTT.

This chain connects TRBV7-2 to TRBJ2-2; D might be TRBD2 (6 bases). The CDR3 is made up of 16 amino acids. CDR1 is SGHTA, CDR2 FQGNSA, per germline. V lost 3 bases and J lost 6, with 17 bases in between. Written as DNA, the CDR3 is TGTGCCAGCAGCTTTTTGCCGGGAGCTTACGCCGGGGAGCTGTTTTTT. Protein: CASSFLPGAYAGELFF.

The V call is TRBV9, the J call TRBJ1-1; tentatively, D is TRBD1 (5 bases). The length of the CDR3 is 14 residues. Germline-derived CDR1 and CDR2 are SGDLS and YYNGEE. V was cut by 0 bases and J by 8 bases, with 14 bases left in between. DNA for the CDR3: TGTGCCAGCAGCGTAGCGGGGGGTGATGGGGAAGCTTTCTTT. This codes for CASSVAGGDGEAFF.

This chain uses TRBV10-3 with TRBJ1-1; the D is unclear. The CDR3 loop spans 14 amino acids. V was pared by 7 bases and J by 4 bases, with 16 bases between. Germline-derived CDR1 and CDR2 are ENHRY and SYGVKD. CDR3: CAIIGPWLSTEAFF. The CDR3 DNA sequence: TGTGCCATCATTGGCCCCTGGTTGAGCACTGAAGCTTTCTTT.

This clone was seen a few times. V gene TRBV7-3 combines with J gene TRBJ1-6; D is undetermined. Trimming removed 1 base at V and 7 bases at J, with 8 bases between. Looked up from germline, CDR1 is SGHTA and CDR2 is FQGTGA. This CDR3 region has 14 residues. The CDR3, as DNA: TGTGCCAGCAGCTTAAATCCGAGGAATTCACCCCTCCACTTT. Residues: CASSLNPRNSPLHF.

The CDR3 coding sequence is TGTGCCAGCAGCCAAGACATGGATACGCAGTATTTT. Protein product: CASSQDMDTQYF. The V and J genes are TRBV4-2 and TRBJ2-3; D gene ambiguous. The CDR3 runs to 12 residues. Trimming removed 0 bases from V and 6 bases from J, with 4 bases in between. CDR1 is LGHNA and CDR2 is YNFKEQ in the germline V gene.

The chain employs TRBV5-4 and TRBJ2-1; 11 nucleotides agree with TRBD1. J lost 4 bases, V lost 3 bases, and 12 bases had no gene match. This CDR3 comprises 18 residues. Germline assignment: CDR1 SGHNT and CDR2 YYREEE (reference sequence). In DNA, the CDR3 is TGTGCCAGCAGCTACGGACAGGGGGCCTCGCTAGCGTACAATGAGCAGTTCTTC. The encoded protein is CASSYGQGASLAYNEQFF.

This sequence joins TRBV15 and TRBJ2-3; a possible D gene is TRBD2 (6 bases). CDR3 size: 15 residues. V lost 1 base and J lost 1, with 9 bases in between. Germline CDR1 reads LNHNV; CDR2 reads YYDKDF (reference sequence). The CDR3 protein is CATSRAGDGTDTQYF. The CDR3 DNA sequence: TGTGCCACCAGCAGAGCGGGGGACGGCACAGATACGCAGTATTTT.

The genes are TRBV5-1 and TRBJ1-5, with D hard to call. Trimming left V 0 bases short and J 6 bases short, with 13 bases between. CDR1 and CDR2 (germline): SGHRS, YFSETQ. The CDR3 loop spans 15 amino acids. The CDR3 loop reads CASSLGSGNSQPQHF. CDR3 bases: TGCGCCAGCAGCTTGGGGTCAGGAAATTCTCAGCCCCAGCATTTT. Together with reference TRBV5-1 and TRBJ1-5, the CDR3 gives the full variable domain: KAGVTQTPRYLIKTRGQQVTLSCSPISGHRSVSWYQQTPGQGLQFLFEYFSETQRNKGNFPGRFSGRQFSNSRSEMNVSTLELGDSALYLCASSLGSGNSQPQHFGDGTRLSIL.

The chain links TRBV5-6 to TRBJ2-7, with a tentative D call TRBD1 (5 bases). Trimming left V 3 bases short and J 2 bases short, with 18 bases between. The germline V gene has CDR1 SGHDT and CDR2 YYEEEE. This CDR3 is 16 amino acids long. CDR3 in amino acids: CASSSNLKQETYEQYF. Here the CDR3 DNA reads TGTGCCAGCAGCTCGAATCTTAAACAGGAAACCTACGAGCAGTACTTC. Combining the CDR3 with reference TRBV5-6 and TRBJ2-7 gives the whole variable domain DAGVTQSPTHLIKTRGQQVTLRCSPKSGHDTVSWYQQALGQGPQFIFQYYEEEERQRGNFPDRFSGHQFPNYSSELNVNALLLGDSALYLCASSSNLKQETYEQYFGPGTRLTVT.

The chain combines TRBV5-5 with TRBJ2-7; D might be TRBD1 (6 bases). Trimming took 1 base from V and 0 from J, leaving 11 bases between them. The CDR3 has 15 residues. Germline V gene lookup returns CDR1 SGHKS and CDR2 YYEKEE (reference sequence). The CDR3 spells CASSLQGSISYEQYF. The CDR3 nucleotides are TGTGCCAGCAGCTTGCAGGGGTCTATCTCCTACGAGCAGTACTTC.

This clone showed up just once. The chain joins TRBV7-2 to TRBJ2-4; tentative D call: TRBD1 (7 bases). This CDR3 is 13 amino acids long. In germline, CDR1 is SGHTA, CDR2 FQGNSA. Trimming removed 3 bases from V and 9 bases from J, with 12 bases in between. The CDR3 bases are TGTGCCAGCAGCTTGACAGGGACTCCCATTCAGTACTTC. As protein: CASSLTGTPIQYF.

The chain combines TRBV6-6 with TRBJ2-1, with TRBD2 matching over 10 bases. Germline V gene data show CDR1 as MNHNY and CDR2 as SVGAGI (reference sequence). The CDR3 is 15 amino acids. The J segment lost 5 bases and the V segment lost 2 bases, leaving 3 bases of the junction unmatched. CDR3 nucleotides: TGTGCCAGCAGTTACCGAACTAGCGGGAACAATGAGCAGTTCTTC. Its protein product is CASSYRTSGNNEQFF.

The chain joins TRBV29-1 to TRBJ1-1; TRBD1 might be the D (6 bases). This CDR3 contains 13 residues. Deletions cut 4 bases from V and 1 base from J, with 10 bases between. The germline gives CDR1 SQVTM, CDR2 ANQGSEA. In nucleotides, the CDR3 is TGCAGCGTTGCCCACAGGGCGAACACTGAAGCTTTCTTT. This codes for CSVAHRANTEAFF.

The V and J genes are TRBV9 and TRBJ2-5, with D possibly matching TRBD1 (5 bases). The CDR3 runs to 15 residues. Deletions cut 4 bases from V and 3 bases from J, with 16 bases between. Germline V lookup: CDR1 SGDLS, CDR2 YYNGEE. The CDR3 sequence is CASSTSPLGEETQYF. In nucleotides, the CDR3 is TGTGCCAGCAGCACAAGCCCGCTAGGGGAAGAGACCCAGTACTTC.

The chain uses TRBV11-2 and TRBJ2-3, with TRBD1 identical over 7 bases. Germline V gene lookup returns CDR1 SGHAT and CDR2 FQNNGV. The trim removed 5 bases at V and 2 bases at J, leaving 7 bases unmatched. CDR3 length: 15 residues. The CDR3 here is CASSQGTAYTDTQYF. The CDR3 coding sequence is TGTGCCAGCAGCCAAGGGACAGCTTACACAGATACGCAGTATTTT.

The chain uses TRBV27 and TRBJ2-7; D is perhaps TRBD1 or TRBD2 (5 bases each). The CDR3 consists of 15 residues. Per the germline V gene, CDR1 is MNHEY and CDR2 is SMNVEV (reference sequence). Between the trimmed V and J ends, which lost 6 bases and 2 bases, there was a span of 17 bases. The CDR3 nucleotides read TGTGCCAGCAGGGGGGACGGGCTCCCCCCCTACGAGCAGTACTTC. It is translated as CASRGDGLPPYEQYF.

V and J are TRBV13 and TRBJ1-1; no definite D call. Trimming stripped 6 bases from V and 2 bases from J, with 10 bases between. The germline gives CDR1 PRHDT, CDR2 FYEKMQ (reference sequence). This CDR3 has 13 residues. The CDR3 protein is CASSHAANTEAFF. The DNA for the CDR3 is TGTGCCAGCAGTCACGCCGCCAACACTGAAGCTTTCTTT.

This chain joins TRBV11-2 and TRBJ2-5, with 7 bases that match TRBD1. CDR1 and CDR2 (germline): SGHAT, FQNNGV. V was clipped by 1 base and J by 5 bases; unmatched bases: 13. This CDR3 region has 17 residues. DNA for the CDR3: TGTGCCAGCAGCTTAGTTGGGCTAGGGGGCGCACGGGAGACCCAGTACTTC. As protein: CASSLVGLGGARETQYF.

The chain recombines TRBV6-1 with TRBJ1-6; unclear D gene. This CDR3 has 15 residues. Per germline, CDR1 MNHNS and CDR2 SASEGT. V lost 1 base and J 7 bases, leaving 11 bases between the germline ends. In nucleotides, the CDR3 is TGTGCCAGCAGTGAAGTTGCTATGGGGAATTCACCCCTCCACTTT. Amino acid sequence: CASSEVAMGNSPLHF.

The gene calls are TRBV6-5 and TRBJ1-5; tentative D call: TRBD1 (5 bases). The V and J ends lost 4 bases and 1 base respectively, with 11 bases between them. Germline loops: CDR1 MNHEY, CDR2 SVGAGI. The CDR3 runs 15 residues. The CDR3: CASSSGTTSNQPQHF. DNA for the CDR3: TGTGCCAGCAGTTCCGGGACCACAAGCAATCAGCCCCAGCATTTT.